Listed here are 27 T cell receptor beta chains from one sample, sequenced in a study of regulatory T cells in long-lasting Graves disease. As for time point: newly diagnosed GD, antithyroid drugs for less than 3 months. There was RNA extracted from PBMCs, and the TCR library was made from it. Arm-PCR of CDR3 regions and iRepertoire HTBI primers were used to build TCR beta libraries. A single record per CDR3 protein comes from TCRdb applying MiXCR to the multiplex PCR reads. The data contain roughly 560,000 distinct CDR3 sequences, about 15% of them singletons. This sample also appeared in a second study, on T cells in Graves' hyperthyroidism and ophthalmopathy.

The sample was peripheral blood mononuclear cells (PBMCs), taken at new diagnosis, from a patient treated with antithyroid drugs. The receptors shown here come from a woman aged 35 to 60 with Graves disease.

This clonotype was found a few times. The chain recombines TRBV28 with TRBJ1-2; no firm D call. The V end lost 8 bases, the J end lost 4 bases, and 20 bases lay between the germline ends. This CDR3 region has 15 residues. Germline-derived CDR1 and CDR2 are MDHEN and SYDVKM. CDR3 sequence: CASFGSGVGIYGYTF. CDR3 nucleotide sequence: TGTGCCAGCTTCGGGAGCGGAGTGGGGATCTATGGCTACACCTTC.

This chain links TRBV4-1 with TRBJ2-7; 9 nucleotides align to TRBD1. After removal of 1 base from V and 5 bases from J, the junction contained 6 bases not matched to a gene. The CDR3 runs 15 residues. Germline assignment: CDR1 MGHRA and CDR2 YSYEKL. CDR3 coding DNA: TGCGCCAGCAGCCAAGCCTGGACAGGGGCAGACGAGCAGTACTTC. Amino acid sequence: CASSQAWTGADEQYF.

Comments on this clonotype: Since no conserved phenylalanine or tryptophan closes the CDR3, a read error is the likely cause. J is TRBJ1-2 and V is TRBV6-2 or TRBV6-3; 7 positions agree with TRBD1. The ends lost 6 bases at V and 8 bases at J; junction bases unmatched: 15. Germline CDR1 reads MNHEY; CDR2 reads SVGEGT. This CDR3 spans 15 amino acids. This CDR3 reads CASSSLTDREHGYTS. The CDR3 bases are TGTGCCAGCAGCTCCCTAACAGACAGGGAGCACGGCTACACCTCC.

Only a few counts were recorded for this clonotype. The chain uses TRBV6-1 and TRBJ2-1; 7 nucleotides match TRBD2. Germline loops: CDR1 MNHNS, CDR2 SASEGT. With 7 bases clipped from V and 0 bases from J, the junction kept 3 bases outside the gene matches. The CDR3 extends over 14 amino acids. In DNA, the CDR3 is TGTGCCAGCACTCGCGGGAGCTCCTACAATGAGCAGTTCTTC. Translated, it gives CASTRGSSYNEQFF.

This clonotype was seen many times. The rearrangement joins TRBV7-8 to TRBJ1-4; 9 bases line up with TRBD1. With V trimmed by 4 bases and J by 6 bases, 12 bases remained unmatched. This CDR3 has 17 amino acids. Germline lookup yields CDR1 SGHVS and CDR2 FQNEAQ. The CDR3 DNA sequence: TGTGCCAGCAGCTCACCGGGACAGGGTTACATGGATGAAAAACTGTTTTTT. Protein: CASSSPGQGYMDEKLFF.

This clonotype was counted many times. The V gene is TRBV3-1, the J gene TRBJ2-7; perhaps D is TRBD1 or TRBD2 (5 bases each). V lost 4 bases to trimming and J lost 2 bases, with 9 bases between them. Germline-derived CDR1 and CDR2 are LGHDT and YNNKEL (reference sequence). The CDR3 contains 13 residues. DNA for the CDR3: TGTGCCAGCAGCCCGGGACCCACCTACGAGCAGTACTTC. Protein sequence: CASSPGPTYEQYF.

This clonotype was seen a handful of times. This sequence joins TRBV6-1 and TRBJ2-7; weak D call: TRBD1 (6 bases). V gave up 4 bases and J gave up 3 bases, with 16 bases separating them. This CDR3 spans 15 amino acids. The V gene's germline CDR1 is MNHNS and CDR2 SASEGT. The CDR3 DNA is TGTGCCAGCAGTGTACAGGGCCTCGAGGGCTACGAGCAGTACTTC. Its translation is CASSVQGLEGYEQYF.

The sample holds a few counts of this clonotype. The chain recombines TRBV18 with TRBJ2-3; a possible D gene is TRBD1 (7 bases). Germline lookup yields CDR1 KGHSH and CDR2 LQKENI. Trimming pared 4 bases from V and 4 bases from J, leaving 15 bases between. CDR3 length: 15 amino acids. Here the CDR3 reads CASSQDQGGADTQYF. The CDR3 nucleotides read TGTGCCAGCTCACAGGATCAGGGGGGCGCAGATACGCAGTATTTT.

V and J are TRBV3-1 and TRBJ1-1; D call uncertain. From germline, CDR1 is LGHDT and CDR2 YNNKEL (reference sequence). This CDR3 region has 16 residues. Trimming removed 5 bases from V and 1 base from J, with 17 bases in between. The CDR3 is CASSFYGGRQNTEAFF. CDR3 DNA sequence: TGTGCCAGCAGCTTTTATGGTGGACGGCAGAACACTGAAGCTTTCTTT.

This clonotype turned up a few times. The genes are TRBV5-5 and TRBJ1-1; D not certain. The CDR3 totals 14 residues. In germline, CDR1 is SGHKS, CDR2 YYEKEE (reference sequence). Trimming left V 0 bases short and J 0 bases short, with 6 bases between. CDR3 coding DNA: TGTGCCAGCAGCTTGGCAGTTCTGAACACTGAAGCTTTCTTT. It yields the protein CASSLAVLNTEAFF.

This clonotype has more than one count but fewer than ten. This sequence joins TRBV6-2 or TRBV6-3 and TRBJ1-3; 7 bases line up with TRBD1. The trim removed 2 bases at V and 3 bases at J, leaving 4 bases unmatched. The germline V gene has CDR1 MNHEY and CDR2 SVGEGT. There are 15 residues in the CDR3. Written as DNA, the CDR3 is TGTGCCAGCAGTTACGACAGGGACAGTGGAAACACCATATATTTT. It encodes CASSYDRDSGNTIYF.

This clonotype was recorded many times. The gene calls are TRBV2 and TRBJ2-4, with no clear D. V lost 6 bases to trimming and J lost 1 base, with 10 bases between them. The CDR3 covers 14 residues. Germline V CDR1 and CDR2: SNHLY, FYNNEI. CDR3 in amino acids: CASSDRAAKNIQYF. CDR3 bases: TGTGCCAGCAGCGATAGGGCGGCCAAAAACATTCAGTACTTC.

This clonotype turned up a few times. V is TRBV28 and J is TRBJ1-3; TRBD1 aligns across 8 bases. V shed 6 bases, J shed 6 bases, and the junction held 1 base outside the gene matches. The germline V gene has CDR1 MDHEN and CDR2 SYDVKM. The CDR3 is made up of 12 amino acids. This CDR3 reads CASRQGENTIYF. The CDR3, as DNA: TGTGCCAGCAGACAGGGGGAAAACACCATATATTTT.

In regard to this clonotype: The final CDR3 position lacks the conserved phenylalanine or tryptophan, pointing to a likely read error. The chain is built from TRBV6-2 or TRBV6-3 and TRBJ2-5; 7 positions agree with TRBD1. The CDR3 totals 15 residues. V trimming: 6 bases; J trimming: 4 bases; junction bases outside the gene matches: 11. Germline lookup yields CDR1 MNHEY and CDR2 SVGEGT. The CDR3 DNA follows: TGTGCCAGCAGCCCTACAGGGGTCGGAGGAGAGACCCAGTACTAC. Translating it yields CASSPTGVGGETQYY.

This clonotype was detected only a few times. The chain combines TRBV7-9 with TRBJ2-1, with 15 positions matching TRBD2. Germline CDR1 reads SEHNR; CDR2 reads FQNEAQ (reference sequence). V shed 5 bases, J shed 1 base, and the junction held 6 bases outside the gene matches. CDR3 length: 18 amino acids. CDR3 DNA sequence: TGTGCCAGCAGCACCTGGACTAGCGGGGGGGGTTCCTACAATGAGCAGTTCTTC. Translating gives CASSTWTSGGGSYNEQFF.

The V and J genes are TRBV4-1 and TRBJ1-1; no clear D gene. Germline V gene sequence: CDR1 MGHRA, CDR2 YSYEKL. Deletions cut 0 bases from V and 8 bases from J, with 16 bases between. The CDR3 runs 15 residues. CDR3 bases: TGCGCCAGCAGCCAAGAGACCGACCTACTCTACGAAGCTTTCTTT. Its protein is CASSQETDLLYEAFF.

This clonotype was observed at least ten times. This chain joins TRBV28 and TRBJ1-2; tentative D call: TRBD1 (5 bases). The V end lost 3 bases, the J end lost 5 bases, and 19 bases lay between the germline ends. The germline CDR1 and CDR2 sequences are MDHEN and SYDVKM. The CDR3 is 16 amino acids. The CDR3 protein is CASSFPPPDSRYGYTF. CDR3 sequence (DNA): TGTGCCAGCAGTTTCCCCCCCCCTGACAGCAGATATGGCTACACCTTC.

This clonotype was detected ten times or more. The chain couples TRBV7-3 to TRBJ2-3, with no clear D. V shed 1 base and J shed 5 bases, with 7 bases lying between them. CDR3 size: 13 residues. Germline lookup yields CDR1 SGHTA and CDR2 FQGTGA. This CDR3 reads CASSLSLGDTQYF. The CDR3 bases are TGTGCCAGCAGCTTAAGTCTGGGAGATACGCAGTATTTT.

The chain joins TRBV4-1 to TRBJ2-7; D may correspond to TRBD1 or TRBD2 (5 bases each). This CDR3 comprises 14 residues. V lost 4 bases and J lost 5, with 15 bases in between. From germline, CDR1 is MGHRA and CDR2 YSYEKL. CDR3 residues: CASSLQRGSHEQYF. In nucleotides, the CDR3 is TGCGCCAGCAGCCTTCAGAGGGGTTCCCACGAGCAGTACTTC.

This clonotype appeared many times. The rearrangement joins TRBV11-2 to TRBJ1-5, with D unresolved. Germline V CDR1 and CDR2: SGHAT, FQNNGV. Trimming left V 3 bases short and J 7 bases short, with 13 bases between. CDR3 size: 14 residues. Here the CDR3 DNA reads TGTGCCAGCAGCTTCGGACCGACTAGCCAGCCCCAGCATTTT. This sequence encodes CASSFGPTSQPQHF.

Remarks on this clonotype: The junction and the germline gene differ at one end; a read error may be behind it. The chain carries TRBV7-2 and TRBJ1-1; D gene unclear. Germline CDR1 SGHTA, CDR2 FQGNSA. CDR3 length equals 13 residues. This CDR3 reads CAGSLSENTEAFF. The CDR3 DNA follows: TGTGCCGGCAGCTTGTCAGAGAACACTGAAGCTTTCTTT.

CDR3 DNA: TGTGCCAGTAGTCCTCCTTTGGACAGGTTCCTCCGGGGCTACACCTTC. Translated, it gives CASSPPLDRFLRGYTF. V and J are TRBV19 and TRBJ1-2; 7 bases fit TRBD1. V was pared by 5 bases and J by 8 bases, with 17 bases of the junction left unmatched. This CDR3 spans 16 amino acids. The germline V gene encodes CDR1 LNHDA and CDR2 SQIVND (reference sequence). The variable domain in full, completed from reference TRBV19 and TRBJ1-2, reads DGGITQSPKYLFRKEGQNVTLSCEQNLNHDAMYWYRQDPGQGLRLIYYSQIVNDFQKGDIAEGYSVSREKKESFPLTVTSAQKNPTAFYLCASSPPLDRFLRGYTFGSGTRLTVV.

In this sample, this clonotype turned up many times. J is TRBJ1-2 and V is TRBV5-1, with D tentatively TRBD1 (5 bases). CDR3 size: 13 residues. V shed 5 bases and J shed 7 bases, with 15 bases lying between them. The germline gives CDR1 SGHRS, CDR2 YFSETQ. The CDR3 nucleotides read TGCGCCAGCAGGGACACAGATGAGGCTGGCTACACCTTC. Translation: CASRDTDEAGYTF.

This sequence joins TRBV24-1 and TRBJ1-2; D is possibly TRBD1 (6 bases). Trimming removed 5 bases from V and 4 bases from J, with 13 bases in between. The CDR3 consists of 14 residues. CDR1 and CDR2 from the germline V gene are KGHDR and SFDVKD. DNA of the CDR3: TGTGCCACCAGTGCCGACGACAGGAGCTATGGCTACACCTTC. This gives the protein CATSADDRSYGYTF.

As for this clonotype: This may come from a read error, since a much larger clone is one base off. The genes are TRBV11-1 and TRBJ2-4; 9 nucleotides line up with TRBD1. Looked up from germline, CDR1 is SGHAT and CDR2 is FQDESV (reference sequence). CDR3 length: 17 amino acids. V was clipped by 5 bases and J by 3 bases; unmatched bases: 11. The chain's CDR3 is CASSLKPGQGVKNIQYF. The CDR3, as DNA: TGTGCCAGCAGCCTAAAACCGGGACAGGGTGTCAAAAACATTCAGTACTTC. Filled out from reference TRBV11-1 and TRBJ2-4, the complete variable domain reads EAEVAQSPRYKITEKSQAVAFWCDPISGHATLYWYRQILGQGPELLVQFQDESVVDDSQLPKDRFSAERLKGVDSTLKIQPAELGDSAMYLCASSLKPGQGVKNIQYFGAGTRLSVL.

The chain recombines TRBV5-4 with TRBJ2-3; D is ambiguous. The germline gives CDR1 SGHNT, CDR2 YYREEE (reference sequence). V lost 4 bases and J lost 4, with 7 bases in between. The CDR3 contains 12 residues. This chain's CDR3 is CASSRPADTQYF. CDR3 bases: TGTGCCAGCAGCCGACCGGCAGATACGCAGTATTTT.

The CDR3 nucleotides read TGCAGTACCACCCCATCCTACAATGAGCAGTTCTTC. This translates into CSTTPSYNEQFF. The V and J genes are TRBV20-1 and TRBJ2-1; no firm D call. V shed 8 bases and J shed 1 base, with 9 bases lying between them. The CDR3 contains 12 residues. Germline CDR1 and CDR2: DFQATT and SNEGSKA (reference sequence).